The clone carrying this T cell receptor (beta chain) was seen many times. The germline V gene has CDR1 SQVTM and CDR2 ANQGSEA. V gave up 8 bases and J gave up 4 bases, with 17 bases separating them. The CDR3 runs 13 residues. Time point here: pretreatment peripheral blood. This specimen comes from a study of PD-L1 blockade in urothelial cancer. Assay used: immunoSEQ multiplex PCR; TCRdb lists only in-frame clones, some missing. The sample carries under 60,000 clones, about 81% recorded once. The chain uses TRBV29-1 and TRBJ1-1; no definite D call. The sequencing here drew on PBMCs, taken around atezolizumab (anti-PD-L1) treatment. The sequence was obtained from a man aged 65 to 85 with urothelial cancer. CDR3 region: CSYVRQEGTEAFF. Here the CDR3 DNA reads TGCAGCTACGTAAGGCAGGAGGGCACTGAAGCTTTCTTT. The full variable domain, in which reference TRBV29-1 and TRBJ1-1 provide the parts outside the CDR3, is SAVISQKPSRDICQRGTSLTIQCQVDSQVTMMFWYRQQPGQSLTLIATANQGSEATYESGFVIDKFPISRPNLTFSTLTVSNMSPEDSSIYLCSYVRQEGTEAFFGQGTRLTVV.